This entry lists 8 T cell receptor beta chains sequenced from one sample in a study of blood T cell repertoires in COVID-19. Method: immunoSEQ multiplex PCR; TCRdb's copy keeps in-frame clones and lacks some. Counted here are 100,000 or so clones, roughly nine tenths occurring once; the ten biggest clones make up roughly 17%. The sample was peripheral blood. These receptor sequences come from a middle-aged man with acute or convalescent COVID-19.

This sequence joins TRBV19 and TRBJ1-5, with D possibly being TRBD1 (5 bases). With 5 bases removed from V and 5 bases from J, the gap between germline ends came to 22 bases. Looked up from germline, CDR1 is LNHDA and CDR2 is SQIVND (reference sequence). CDR3 size: 17 residues. DNA of the CDR3: TGTGCCAGTAGTCCCCCGTTGGGGGGTACGGCGGATCAGCCCCAGCATTTT. Amino acids: CASSPPLGGTADQPQHF.

Only one count was recorded for this clone. The chain is built from TRBV11-3 and TRBJ2-5; 7 nucleotides match TRBD1. The J segment lost 1 base and the V segment lost 1 base, leaving 6 bases of the junction unmatched. The CDR3 is 16 residues long. Germline CDR1 is SGHNT and CDR2 is YENEEA. The CDR3 coding sequence is TGTGCCAGCAGCTTAGGACAGGGTAGAGGCCAAGAGACCCAGTACTTC. Amino acids: CASSLGQGRGQETQYF.

V usage is TRBV28 and J usage is TRBJ1-5, with TRBD1 as a possible D gene (6 bases). The CDR3 extends over 13 amino acids. The germline V and J ends were trimmed by 7 bases and 4 bases, with 11 bases remaining between them. Germline CDR1 reads MDHEN; CDR2 reads SYDVKM. In nucleotides, the CDR3 is TGTGCCAGCACATCCGGGACAAATCAGCCCCAGCATTTT. The encoded protein is CASTSGTNQPQHF.

This chain uses TRBV18 with TRBJ1-1; 9 bases are shared with TRBD1. CDR1 KGHSH and CDR2 LQKENI come from the germline V gene. This CDR3 has 18 amino acids. V trimming: 6 bases; J trimming: 0 bases; junction bases outside the gene matches: 14. CDR3 in amino acids: CASSRMAGTGIMNTEAFF. The DNA for the CDR3 is TGTGCCAGCTCTAGGATGGCTGGGACAGGGATCATGAACACTGAAGCTTTCTTT.

The chain combines TRBV3-1 (or the pseudogene TRBV3-2) with TRBJ2-1; D might be TRBD1 (5 bases). Germline V gene sequence: CDR1 LGHDT, CDR2 YNNKEL (reference sequence). CDR3 length equals 17 residues. Between the trimmed V and J ends, which lost 4 bases and 4 bases, there was a span of 20 bases. CDR3 amino acids: CASSRRPDLDKYNEQFF. The DNA for the CDR3 is TGTGCCAGCAGCCGCCGACCCGATTTGGACAAATACAATGAGCAGTTCTTC.

This sequence joins TRBV5-1 and TRBJ1-6, with a weak D call TRBD1 (5 bases). CDR1 is SGHRS, CDR2 YFSETQ, per germline. V dropped 0 bases and J dropped 0 bases, with 13 bases sitting between them. The CDR3 length is 18 residues. CDR3 in DNA: TGCGCCAGCAGCTTGGGACAGTCCACAAACTCCTATAATTCACCCCTCCACTTT. This gives the protein CASSLGQSTNSYNSPLHF.

The chain is built from TRBV5-1 and TRBJ2-1; the match to TRBD1 covers 10 bases. Germline V CDR1 and CDR2: SGHRS, YFSETQ. This CDR3 has 16 residues. V shed 0 bases, J shed 4 bases, and the junction held 4 bases outside the gene matches. CDR3 sequence reads: CASSLGGQGEYNEQFF. DNA for the CDR3: TGCGCCAGCAGCTTGGGAGGACAGGGGGAATACAATGAGCAGTTCTTC.

This clone was observed once. The genes are TRBV27 and TRBJ2-5; D is undetermined. V dropped 7 bases and J dropped 0 bases, with 9 bases sitting between them. This CDR3 has 13 amino acids. CDR1 and CDR2 (germline): MNHEY, SMNVEV (reference sequence). The CDR3 here is CASNGLNQETQYF. The CDR3 DNA sequence: TGTGCCAGCAATGGCCTGAACCAAGAGACCCAGTACTTC.